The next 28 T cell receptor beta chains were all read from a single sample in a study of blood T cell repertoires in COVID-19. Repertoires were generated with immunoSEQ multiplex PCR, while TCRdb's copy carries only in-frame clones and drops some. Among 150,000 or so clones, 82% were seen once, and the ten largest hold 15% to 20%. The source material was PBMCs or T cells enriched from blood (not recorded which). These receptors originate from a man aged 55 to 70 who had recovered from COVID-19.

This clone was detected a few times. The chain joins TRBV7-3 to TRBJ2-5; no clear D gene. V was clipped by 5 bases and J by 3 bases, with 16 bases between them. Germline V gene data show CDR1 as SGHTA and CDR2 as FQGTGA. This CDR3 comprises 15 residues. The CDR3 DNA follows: TGTGCCAGCAGCCTCCTGCCTAACAGCAAAGAGACCCAGTACTTC. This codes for CASSLLPNSKETQYF.

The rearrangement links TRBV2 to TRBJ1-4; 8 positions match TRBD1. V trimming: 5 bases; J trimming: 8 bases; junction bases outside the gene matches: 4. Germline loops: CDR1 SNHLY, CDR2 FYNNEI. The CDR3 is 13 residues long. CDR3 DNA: TGTGCCAGCAGTAGGACAGGGCCGGAAAAACTGTTTTTT. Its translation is CASSRTGPEKLFF.

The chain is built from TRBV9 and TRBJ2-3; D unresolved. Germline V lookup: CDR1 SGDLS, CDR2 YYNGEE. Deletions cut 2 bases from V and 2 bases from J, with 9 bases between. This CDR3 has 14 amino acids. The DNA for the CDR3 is TGTGCCAGCAGCGTTTTGGGCTCCACAGATACGCAGTATTTT. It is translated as CASSVLGSTDTQYF.

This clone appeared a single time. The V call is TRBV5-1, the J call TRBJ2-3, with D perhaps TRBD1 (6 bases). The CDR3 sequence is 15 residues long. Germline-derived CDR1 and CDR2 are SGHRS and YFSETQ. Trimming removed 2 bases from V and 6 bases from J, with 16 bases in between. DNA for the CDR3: TGCGCCAGCAGCTTAAACAGGGCAGTTAGTGATACGCAGTATTTT. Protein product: CASSLNRAVSDTQYF.

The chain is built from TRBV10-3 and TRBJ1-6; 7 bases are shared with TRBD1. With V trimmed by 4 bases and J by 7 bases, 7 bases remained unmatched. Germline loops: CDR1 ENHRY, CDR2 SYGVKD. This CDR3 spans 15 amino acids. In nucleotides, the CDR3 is TGTGCCATCAGTGCAGCCGGGACAGAGAATTCACCCCTCCACTTT. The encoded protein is CAISAAGTENSPLHF.

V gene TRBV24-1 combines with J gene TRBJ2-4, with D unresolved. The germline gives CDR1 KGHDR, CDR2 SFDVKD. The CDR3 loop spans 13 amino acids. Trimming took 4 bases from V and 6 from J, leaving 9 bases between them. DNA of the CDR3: TGTGCCACCAGTGACCGGGTCCTAAACATTCAGTACTTC. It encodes CATSDRVLNIQYF.

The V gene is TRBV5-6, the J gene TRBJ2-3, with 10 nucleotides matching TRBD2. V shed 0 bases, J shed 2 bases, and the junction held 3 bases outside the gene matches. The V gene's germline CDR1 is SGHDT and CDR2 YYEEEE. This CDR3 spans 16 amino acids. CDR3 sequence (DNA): TGTGCCAGCAGCTTGGGACTAGCGGGTACCACAGATACGCAGTATTTT. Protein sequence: CASSLGLAGTTDTQYF.

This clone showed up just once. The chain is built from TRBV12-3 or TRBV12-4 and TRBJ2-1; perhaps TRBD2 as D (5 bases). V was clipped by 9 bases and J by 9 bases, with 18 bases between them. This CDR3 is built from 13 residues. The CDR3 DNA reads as TGTGCCAGTCGCACTAGTGGGTATAGTGAGCAGTTCTTC. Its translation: CASRTSGYSEQFF.

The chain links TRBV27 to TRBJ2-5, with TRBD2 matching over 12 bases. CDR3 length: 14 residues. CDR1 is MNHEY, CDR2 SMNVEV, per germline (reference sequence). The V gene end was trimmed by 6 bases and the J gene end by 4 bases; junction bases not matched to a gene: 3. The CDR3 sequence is CASSLGLAGETQYF. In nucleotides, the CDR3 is TGTGCCAGCAGCCTGGGACTAGCGGGAGAGACCCAGTACTTC.

The CDR3 protein is CASSDSVTSGGAREQFF. CDR3 DNA sequence: TGTGCCAGCAGTGACTCGGTTACTAGCGGGGGGGCTAGAGAGCAGTTCTTC. This rearrangement joins TRBV6-4 to TRBJ2-1, with 13 bases lining up with TRBD2. Germline V gene lookup returns CDR1 MRHNA and CDR2 SNTAGT. There are 17 residues in the CDR3. The V gene end was trimmed by 0 bases and the J gene end by 10 bases; junction bases not matched to a gene: 9.

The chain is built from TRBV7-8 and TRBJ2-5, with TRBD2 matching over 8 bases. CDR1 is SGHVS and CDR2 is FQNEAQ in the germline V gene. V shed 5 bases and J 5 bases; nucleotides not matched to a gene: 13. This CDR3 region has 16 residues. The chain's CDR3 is CASSPALAGLPETQYF. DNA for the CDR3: TGTGCCAGCAGCCCAGCCCTAGCGGGCCTCCCTGAGACCCAGTACTTC.

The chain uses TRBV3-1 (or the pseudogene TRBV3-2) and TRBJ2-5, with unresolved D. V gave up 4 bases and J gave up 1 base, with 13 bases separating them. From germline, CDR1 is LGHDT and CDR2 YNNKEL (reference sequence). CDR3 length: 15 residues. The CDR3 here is CASSPSNLRQETQYF. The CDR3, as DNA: TGTGCCAGCAGCCCAAGTAACCTACGCCAAGAGACCCAGTACTTC.

CDR3 sequence (DNA): TGTGCCAGTAGTATGGGACAGAGCACCTATGGCTACACCTTC. Amino acid sequence: CASSMGQSTYGYTF. This chain links TRBV19 with TRBJ1-2; 7 bases are a match to TRBD1. V was clipped by 3 bases and J by 4 bases; unmatched bases: 5. Germline lookup yields CDR1 LNHDA and CDR2 SQIVND (reference sequence). The CDR3 covers 14 residues.

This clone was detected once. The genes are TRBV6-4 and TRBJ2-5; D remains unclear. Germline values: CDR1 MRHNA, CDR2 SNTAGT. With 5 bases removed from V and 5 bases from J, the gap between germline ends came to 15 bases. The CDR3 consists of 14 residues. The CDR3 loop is CASSPTHSSETQYF. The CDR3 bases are TGTGCCAGCAGTCCTACTCATAGCTCGGAGACCCAGTACTTC.

The CDR3, as DNA: TGTGCCAGCAGCCCTACAGGGGGCGACCCTCGCTCCTACAATGAGCAGTTCTTC. Residues: CASSPTGGDPRSYNEQFF. V usage is TRBV14 and J usage is TRBJ2-1, with TRBD1 identical over 9 bases. V was clipped by 4 bases and J by 0 bases; unmatched bases: 10. Germline V gene data show CDR1 as SGHDN and CDR2 as FVKESK. The CDR3 totals 18 residues.

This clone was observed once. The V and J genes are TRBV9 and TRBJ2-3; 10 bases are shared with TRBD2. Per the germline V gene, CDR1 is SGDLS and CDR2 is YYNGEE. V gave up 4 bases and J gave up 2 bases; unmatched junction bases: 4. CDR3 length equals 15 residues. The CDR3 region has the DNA TGTGCCAGCAGCTACGGGACTAGCGACACAGATACGCAGTATTTT. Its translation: CASSYGTSDTDTQYF.

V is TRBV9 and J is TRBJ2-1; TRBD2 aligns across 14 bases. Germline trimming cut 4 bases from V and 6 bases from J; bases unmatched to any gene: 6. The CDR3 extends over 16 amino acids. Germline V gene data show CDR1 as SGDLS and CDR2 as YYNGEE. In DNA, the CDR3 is TGTGCCAGCAGCAGACTAGCGGGAGGGCTAGGCAATGAGCAGTTCTTC. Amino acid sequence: CASSRLAGGLGNEQFF.

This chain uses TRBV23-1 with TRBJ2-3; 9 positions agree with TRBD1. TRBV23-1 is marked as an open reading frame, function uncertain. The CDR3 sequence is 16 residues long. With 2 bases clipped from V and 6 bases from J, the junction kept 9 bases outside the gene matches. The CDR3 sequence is CASSQPRTGAGDTQYF. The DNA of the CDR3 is TGCGCCAGCAGTCAACCCCGGACAGGGGCCGGGGATACGCAGTATTTT.

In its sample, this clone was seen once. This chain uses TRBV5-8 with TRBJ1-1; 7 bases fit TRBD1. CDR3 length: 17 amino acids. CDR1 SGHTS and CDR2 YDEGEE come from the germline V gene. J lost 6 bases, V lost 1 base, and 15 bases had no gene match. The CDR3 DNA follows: TGTGCCAGCAGCTTGACCTTCCAGGGGGTAACGGGAGCTGAAGCTTTCTTT. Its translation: CASSLTFQGVTGAEAFF.

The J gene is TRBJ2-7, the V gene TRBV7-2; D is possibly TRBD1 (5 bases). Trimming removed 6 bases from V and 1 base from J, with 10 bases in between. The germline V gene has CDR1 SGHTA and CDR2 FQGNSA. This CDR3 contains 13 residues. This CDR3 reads CASSRRQSYEQYF. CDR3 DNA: TGTGCCAGCAGTCGAAGACAGTCCTACGAGCAGTACTTC. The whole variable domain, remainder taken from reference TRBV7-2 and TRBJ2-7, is GAGVSQSPSNKVTEKGKDVELRCDPISGHTALYWYRQSLGQGLEFLIYFQGNSAPDKSGLPSDRFSAERTGGSVSTLTIQRTQQEDSAVYLCASSRRQSYEQYFGPGTRLTVT.

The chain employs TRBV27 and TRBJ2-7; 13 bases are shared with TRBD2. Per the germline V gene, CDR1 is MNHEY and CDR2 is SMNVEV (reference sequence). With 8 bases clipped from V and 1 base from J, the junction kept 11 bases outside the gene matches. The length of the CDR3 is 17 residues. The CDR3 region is CASQGLAGRIRSYEQYF. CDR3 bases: TGTGCCAGCCAGGGACTAGCGGGACGTATACGGTCCTACGAGCAGTACTTC.

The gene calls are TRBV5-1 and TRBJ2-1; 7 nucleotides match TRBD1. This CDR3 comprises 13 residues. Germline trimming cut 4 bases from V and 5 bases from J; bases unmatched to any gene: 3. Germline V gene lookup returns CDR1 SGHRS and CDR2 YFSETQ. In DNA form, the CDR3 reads TGCGCCAGCAGCCGGACAGGCAACAATGAGCAGTTCTTC. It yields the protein CASSRTGNNEQFF.

The CDR3 nucleotides are TGTGCCAGCAGCGTAGCTAGTCTAGGGAGTCTATCTGGGGCCAACGTCCTGACTTTC. It translates to CASSVASLGSLSGANVLTF. The chain couples TRBV9 to TRBJ2-6; TRBD2 is a possible D gene (5 bases). The V end lost 0 bases, the J end lost 1 base, and 17 bases lay between the germline ends. The length of the CDR3 is 19 residues. Germline V gives CDR1 SGDLS, CDR2 YYNGEE.

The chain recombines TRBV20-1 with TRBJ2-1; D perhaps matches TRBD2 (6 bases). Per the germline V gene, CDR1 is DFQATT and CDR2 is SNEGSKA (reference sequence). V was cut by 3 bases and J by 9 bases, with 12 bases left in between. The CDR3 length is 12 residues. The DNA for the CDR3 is TGCAGTGCTAGTGTTAGCGGTTCTGAGCAGTTCTTC. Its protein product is CSASVSGSEQFF.

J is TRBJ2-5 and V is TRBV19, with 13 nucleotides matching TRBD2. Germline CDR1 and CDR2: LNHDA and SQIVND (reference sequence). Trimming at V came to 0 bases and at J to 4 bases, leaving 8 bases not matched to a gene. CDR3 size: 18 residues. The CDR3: CASSIESGLAGVGETQYF. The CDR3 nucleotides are TGTGCCAGTAGTATAGAATCAGGACTAGCGGGAGTCGGAGAGACCCAGTACTTC.

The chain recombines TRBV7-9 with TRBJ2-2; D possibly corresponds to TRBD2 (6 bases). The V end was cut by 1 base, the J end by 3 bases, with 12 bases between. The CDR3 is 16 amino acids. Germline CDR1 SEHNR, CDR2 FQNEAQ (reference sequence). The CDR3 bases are TGTGCCAGCAGCTTAGTTGCGGGGCGAGACACCGGGGAGCTGTTTTTT. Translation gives CASSLVAGRDTGELFF.

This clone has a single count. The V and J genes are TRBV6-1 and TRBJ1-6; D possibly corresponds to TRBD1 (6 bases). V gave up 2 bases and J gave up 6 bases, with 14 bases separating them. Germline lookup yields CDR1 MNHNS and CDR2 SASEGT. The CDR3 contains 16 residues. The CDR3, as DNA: TGTGCCAGCAGTGAATTACAGGGTTCGGGTAATTCACCCCTCCACTTT. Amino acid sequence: CASSELQGSGNSPLHF.

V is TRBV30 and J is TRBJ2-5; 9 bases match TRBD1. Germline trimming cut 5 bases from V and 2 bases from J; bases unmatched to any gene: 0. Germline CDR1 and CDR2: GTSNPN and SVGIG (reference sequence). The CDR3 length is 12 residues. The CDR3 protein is CAWGTGQETQYF. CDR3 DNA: TGTGCCTGGGGGACAGGGCAAGAGACCCAGTACTTC.